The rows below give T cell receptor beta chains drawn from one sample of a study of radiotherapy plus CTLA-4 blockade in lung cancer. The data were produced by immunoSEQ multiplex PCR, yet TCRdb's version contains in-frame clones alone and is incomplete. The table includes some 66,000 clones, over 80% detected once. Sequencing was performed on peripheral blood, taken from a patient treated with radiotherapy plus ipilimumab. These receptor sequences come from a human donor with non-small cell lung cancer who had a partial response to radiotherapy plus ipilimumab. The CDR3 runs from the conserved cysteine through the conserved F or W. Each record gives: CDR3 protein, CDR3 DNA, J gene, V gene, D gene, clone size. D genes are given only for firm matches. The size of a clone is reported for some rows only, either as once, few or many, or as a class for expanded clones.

CDR3: CASSLDGGLYGYTF; DNA: TGTGCCAGCAGCTTGGACGGGGGGCTCTATGGCTACACCTTC; J: TRBJ1-2; V: TRBV5-4; D: -; size: -
CDR3: CASSEYRTASYNEQFF; DNA: TGTGCCAGCAGTGAATATCGGACAGCCAGTTACAATGAGCAGTTCTTC; J: TRBJ2-1; V: TRBV25-1; D: -; size: -
CDR3: CASSQDGAIWGDEQYF; DNA: TGCGCCAGCAGCCAAGATGGGGCGATTTGGGGGGACGAGCAGTACTTC; J: TRBJ2-7; V: TRBV4-1; D: -; size: -
CDR3: CASSEAWEQKLFF; DNA: TGTGCCAGCAGTGAAGCGTGGGAGCAAAAACTGTTTTTT; J: TRBJ1-4; V: TRBV6-1; D: -; size: -
CDR3: CASSVAGTSGETQYF; DNA: TGTGCCAGCAGCGTAGCTGGGACTAGCGGTGAGACCCAGTACTTC; J: TRBJ2-5; V: TRBV9; D: TRBD2; size: few
CDR3: CASSETGGNTQYF; DNA: TGTGCCAGCAGCGAAACCGGGGGAAATACGCAGTATTTT; J: TRBJ2-3; V: TRBV9; D: -; size: -
CDR3: CASSELAGAETQYF; DNA: TGTGCCAGCAGTGAATTGGCGGGAGCGGAGACCCAGTACTTC; J: TRBJ2-5; V: TRBV6-1; D: TRBD2; size: -
CDR3: CASSLLLVSNEQFF; DNA: TGTGCCAGCAGCTTGTTGCTAGTCTCGAATGAGCAGTTCTTC; J: TRBJ2-1; V: TRBV5-4; D: -; size: -
CDR3: CAWSVGTGSTDTQYF; DNA: TGTGCCTGGAGCGTCGGGACAGGGAGTACAGATACGCAGTATTTT; J: TRBJ2-3; V: TRBV30; D: TRBD1; size: -
CDR3: CASSRSGETTDTQYF; DNA: TGCGCCAGCAGCAGAAGCGGAGAAACCACAGATACGCAGTATTTT; J: TRBJ2-3; V: TRBV5-1; D: -; size: -
CDR3: CASRDRVGVSPLHF; DNA: TGTGCCAGCAGAGACAGGGTTGGGGTTTCACCCCTCCACTTT; J: TRBJ1-6; V: TRBV2; D: TRBD1; size: -
CDR3: CASSQDRGRVTGTNGYTF; DNA: TGCGCCAGCAGCCAAGATCGGGGCCGTGTGACAGGGACGAATGGCTACACCTTC; J: TRBJ1-2; V: TRBV4-1; D: TRBD1; size: few
CDR3: CASSQDQGRPRTDTQYF; DNA: TGCGCCAGCAGCCAAGACCAGGGGCGGCCACGCACAGATACGCAGTATTTT; J: TRBJ2-3; V: TRBV4-1; D: -; size: -
CDR3: CASSLGRTSSYEQYF; DNA: TGTGCCAGCAGCTTAGGTCGGACTAGCTCCTACGAGCAGTACTTC; J: TRBJ2-7; V: TRBV7-9; D: TRBD2; size: -
CDR3: CASTRTGEGEAFF; DNA: TGTGCCAGTACCCGGACAGGGGAGGGTGAAGCTTTCTTT; J: TRBJ1-1; V: TRBV19; D: TRBD1; size: -
CDR3: CASSSNRGNEQFF; DNA: TGTGCCAGCAGCTCCAACAGGGGCAATGAGCAGTTCTTC; J: TRBJ2-1; V: TRBV7-3; D: TRBD1; size: -
CDR3: CASSLSGVETQYF; DNA: TGTGCCAGCAGTTTATCAGGGGTCGAGACCCAGTACTTC; J: TRBJ2-5; V: TRBV27; D: -; size: -
CDR3: CASSPGITGEKLFF; DNA: TGTGCCAGCAGCCCCGGGATCACCGGTGAAAAACTGTTTTTT; J: TRBJ1-4; V: TRBV6-5; D: -; size: -
CDR3: CASSLDLTGGSEKLFF; DNA: TGCGCCAGCAGCTTGGACTTGACAGGGGGCAGCGAAAAACTGTTTTTT; J: TRBJ1-4; V: TRBV5-1; D: TRBD1; size: -
CDR3: CASSRNRGTNEKLFF; DNA: TGTGCCAGCAGCCGTAACAGGGGAACTAATGAAAAACTGTTTTTT; J: TRBJ1-4; V: TRBV14; D: TRBD1; size: -
CDR3: CASSLRESYNEQFF; DNA: TGTGCCAGCAGTTTGAGGGAATCCTACAATGAGCAGTTCTTC; J: TRBJ2-1; V: TRBV28; D: -; size: -
CDR3: CASSQDSTGELFF; DNA: TGCGCCAGCAGCCAGGATAGCACCGGGGAGCTGTTTTTT; J: TRBJ2-2; V: TRBV5-1; D: -; size: -
CDR3: CASWPGTGTSYEQYF; DNA: TGTGCCAGCTGGCCCGGGACAGGGACCTCCTACGAGCAGTACTTC; J: TRBJ2-7; V: TRBV28; D: TRBD1; size: -
CDR3: CASSLVSDGYTF; DNA: TGTGCCAGCAGCTTAGTTTCTGATGGCTACACCTTC; J: TRBJ1-2; V: TRBV11-2; D: -; size: few
CDR3: CASSSDPSDFLKNIQYF; DNA: TGCGCCAGCAGCTCCGACCCCTCGGACTTCTTAAAAAACATTCAGTACTTC; J: TRBJ2-4; V: TRBV5-1; D: -; size: once
CDR3: CASRPSGGTEAFF; DNA: TGTGCCAGCAGACCCTCGGGGGGGACTGAAGCTTTCTTT; J: TRBJ1-1; V: TRBV28; D: -; size: -
CDR3: CASTGLSDIQYF; DNA: TGTGCCAGCACAGGGCTCTCGGACATTCAGTACTTC; J: TRBJ2-4; V: TRBV2; D: -; size: -
CDR3: CAAPREGEKLFF; DNA: TGTGCCGCCCCTCGGGAGGGGGAAAAACTGTTTTTT; J: TRBJ1-4; V: TRBV30; D: -; size: -
CDR3: CASSAEVSGELFF; DNA: TGCGCCAGCAGCGCCGAGGTTTCCGGGGAGCTGTTTTTT; J: TRBJ2-2; V: TRBV5-1; D: -; size: -
CDR3: CASSYPGRGGYEQYF; DNA: TGTGCCAGCAGTTACCCCGGGCGGGGGGGTTACGAGCAGTACTTC; J: TRBJ2-7; V: TRBV6-6; D: TRBD2; size: -
CDR3: CASSSTGANTEAFF; DNA: TGTGCCAGCAGCTCAACAGGGGCGAACACTGAAGCTTTCTTT; J: TRBJ1-1; V: TRBV7-2; D: TRBD1; size: -
CDR3: CASSLLPGEQYF; DNA: TGTGCCAGCAGCTTATTGCCCGGCGAGCAGTACTTC; J: TRBJ2-7; V: TRBV7-8; D: -; size: -
CDR3: CASSSVGTNEKLFF; DNA: TGTGCCAGCAGCTCGGTTGGAACTAATGAAAAACTGTTTTTT; J: TRBJ1-4; V: TRBV27; D: -; size: -
CDR3: CASSLRDRVHETQYF; DNA: TGTGCCAGCAGTTTACGTGACAGGGTGCACGAGACCCAGTACTTC; J: TRBJ2-5; V: TRBV28; D: TRBD1; size: -
CDR3: CASSFRTGSTGELFF; DNA: TGCGCCAGCAGCTTCAGGACAGGGAGCACCGGGGAGCTGTTTTTT; J: TRBJ2-2; V: TRBV5-1; D: TRBD1; size: -
CDR3: CASSVAPGSGTGNYGYTF; DNA: TGTGCCAGCAGCGTAGCCCCAGGGAGCGGGACAGGGAACTATGGCTACACCTTC; J: TRBJ1-2; V: TRBV9; D: TRBD1; size: -
CDR3: CASGDMNTEAFF; DNA: TGCGCCAGCGGGGACATGAACACTGAAGCTTTCTTT; J: TRBJ1-1; V: TRBV10-1; D: -; size: -
CDR3: CASSRTTGETQYF; DNA: TGTGCCAGCAGCCGGACGACGGGGGAGACCCAGTACTTC; J: TRBJ2-5; V: TRBV11-2; D: -; size: -
CDR3: CASRPGQGLPTGELFF; DNA: TGTGCCAGCAGGCCTGGACAGGGACTCCCCACCGGGGAGCTGTTTTTT; J: TRBJ2-2; V: TRBV28; D: TRBD1; size: -
CDR3: CASSYQPGGGGYTF; DNA: TGTGCCAGCAGTTACCAGCCAGGGGGCGGGGGCTACACCTTC; J: TRBJ1-2; V: TRBV6-6; D: TRBD1; size: many
CDR3: CASSLTRTSGETQYF; DNA: TGTGCCAGCAGCTTAACTCGTACCTCGGGAGAGACCCAGTACTTC; J: TRBJ2-5; V: TRBV11-2; D: -; size: -
CDR3: CASSTQGAGYEQYF; DNA: TGTGCCAGTAGTACCCAGGGGGCCGGGTACGAGCAGTACTTC; J: TRBJ2-7; V: TRBV19; D: TRBD1; size: -
CDR3: CSVEAGTGGNTIYF; DNA: TGCAGCGTTGAAGCAGGGACAGGCGGAAACACCATATATTTT; J: TRBJ1-3; V: TRBV29-1; D: TRBD1; size: once
CDR3: CSVGQGQGGYGYTF; DNA: TGCAGCGTTGGCCAAGGACAGGGCGGCTATGGCTACACCTTC; J: TRBJ1-2; V: TRBV29-1; D: TRBD1; size: -
CDR3: CASSRSQGDGNQPQHF; DNA: TGTGCCAGCAGCCGTTCCCAGGGGGATGGCAATCAGCCCCAGCATTTT; J: TRBJ1-5; V: TRBV7-9; D: TRBD1; size: -
CDR3: CASSPFRVSGTEAFF; DNA: TGTGCCAGTAGTCCTTTCAGGGTGAGTGGCACTGAAGCTTTCTTT; J: TRBJ1-1; V: TRBV19; D: -; size: -
CDR3: CASSSGLGGTEAFF; DNA: TGTGCCAGCAGTTCGGGACTAGGGGGGACTGAAGCTTTCTTT; J: TRBJ1-1; V: TRBV6-6; D: -; size: -
CDR3: CASSPGRNNEQFF; DNA: TGTGCCAGCAGCCCCGGGAGAAACAATGAGCAGTTCTTC; J: TRBJ2-1; V: TRBV6-5; D: -; size: -
CDR3: CARDRDRGNTEAFF; DNA: TGTGCCAGAGACCGGGACAGGGGGAACACTGAAGCTTTCTTT; J: TRBJ1-1; V: TRBV2; D: TRBD1; size: -
CDR3: CASSLGRLSSYNEQFF; DNA: TGCGCCAGCAGCTTGGGGCGGCTGAGCTCCTACAATGAGCAGTTCTTC; J: TRBJ2-1; V: TRBV5-1; D: -; size: -
CDR3: CASSQEGLLAYNEQFF; DNA: TGCGCCAGCAGCCAAGAAGGACTTCTCGCCTACAATGAGCAGTTCTTC; J: TRBJ2-1; V: TRBV4-1; D: -; size: -
CDR3: CASSLQGGEQFF; DNA: TGTGCCAGCAGCTTACAGGGAGGTGAGCAGTTCTTC; J: TRBJ2-1; V: TRBV7-3; D: -; size: few
CDR3: CASSPDRGVGQPQHF; DNA: TGTGCCAGCTCCCCGGACAGGGGAGTCGGTCAGCCCCAGCATTTT; J: TRBJ1-5; V: TRBV18; D: TRBD1; size: once
CDR3: CASTGLRSTGELFF; DNA: TGTGCCAGTACAGGCCTACGTAGCACCGGGGAGCTGTTTTTT; J: TRBJ2-2; V: TRBV2; D: -; size: -
CDR3: CASRDRGGTEAFF; DNA: TGCGCCAGCAGGGACAGGGGGGGCACTGAAGCTTTCTTT; J: TRBJ1-1; V: TRBV5-1; D: TRBD1; size: -
CDR3: CASSPLGTGSTEAFF; DNA: TGTGCCAGCAGTCCCCTAGGGACAGGGTCAACTGAAGCTTTCTTT; J: TRBJ1-1; V: TRBV28; D: TRBD1; size: once
CDR3: CASSPVEGQETQYF; DNA: TGTGCCAGCTCACCAGTGGAGGGGCAAGAGACCCAGTACTTC; J: TRBJ2-5; V: TRBV18; D: -; size: -
CDR3: CASSVLGQETQYF; DNA: TGTGCCAGCAGCGTTCTCGGGCAAGAGACCCAGTACTTC; J: TRBJ2-5; V: TRBV9; D: -; size: -
CDR3: CASSFATPSGNRGETQYF; DNA: TGTGCCAGCAGCTTTGCCACTCCTAGCGGGAACCGGGGGGAGACCCAGTACTTC; J: TRBJ2-5; V: TRBV5-5; D: TRBD2; size: -